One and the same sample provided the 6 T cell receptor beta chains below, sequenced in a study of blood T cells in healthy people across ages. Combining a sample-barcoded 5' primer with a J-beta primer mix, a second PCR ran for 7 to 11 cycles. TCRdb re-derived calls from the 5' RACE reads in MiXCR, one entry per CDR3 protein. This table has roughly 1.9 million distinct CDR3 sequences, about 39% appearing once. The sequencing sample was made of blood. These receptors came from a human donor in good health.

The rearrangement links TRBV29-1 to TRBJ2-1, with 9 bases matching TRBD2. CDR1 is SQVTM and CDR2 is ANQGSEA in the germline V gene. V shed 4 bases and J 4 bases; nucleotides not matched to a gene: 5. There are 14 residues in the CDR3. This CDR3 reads CSVVISGGYNEQFF. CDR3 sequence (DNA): TGCAGCGTTGTAATCAGCGGGGGGTACAATGAGCAGTTCTTC.

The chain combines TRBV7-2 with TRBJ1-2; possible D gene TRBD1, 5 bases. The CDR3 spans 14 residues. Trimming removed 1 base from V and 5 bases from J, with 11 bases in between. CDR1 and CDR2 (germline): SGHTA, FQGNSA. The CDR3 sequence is CASSLDRSLYGYTF. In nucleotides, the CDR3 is TGTGCCAGCAGCTTAGACAGGTCTTTGTATGGCTACACCTTC. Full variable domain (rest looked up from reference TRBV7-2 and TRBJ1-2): GAGVSQSPSNKVTEKGKDVELRCDPISGHTALYWYRQSLGQGLEFLIYFQGNSAPDKSGLPSDRFSAERTGGSVSTLTIQRTQQEDSAVYLCASSLDRSLYGYTFGSGTRLTVV.

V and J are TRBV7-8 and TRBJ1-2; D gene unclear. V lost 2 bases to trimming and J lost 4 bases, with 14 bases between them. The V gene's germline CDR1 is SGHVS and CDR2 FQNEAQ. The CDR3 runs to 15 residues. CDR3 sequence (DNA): TGTGCCAGCAGCTTATTATGGAGCCAGCCCTATGGCTACACCTTC. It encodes CASSLLWSQPYGYTF.

Here the CDR3 reads CASSPRLASSYEQYF. The CDR3 region has the DNA TGTGCCAGCAGTCCGAGACTAGCGAGCTCCTACGAGCAGTACTTC. The chain has TRBV6-6 and TRBJ2-7; TRBD2 agrees at 8 bases. Trimming at V came to 5 bases and at J to 0 bases, leaving 6 bases not matched to a gene. This CDR3 comprises 15 residues. The germline CDR1 and CDR2 sequences are MNHNY and SVGAGI (reference sequence).

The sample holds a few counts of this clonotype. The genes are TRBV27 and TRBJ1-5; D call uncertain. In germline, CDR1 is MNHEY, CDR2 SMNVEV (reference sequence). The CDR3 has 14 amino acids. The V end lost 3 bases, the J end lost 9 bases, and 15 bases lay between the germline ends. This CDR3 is CASSLMRGRRPQHF. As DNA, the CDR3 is TGTGCCAGCAGTTTGATGAGAGGTCGTCGGCCCCAGCATTTT.

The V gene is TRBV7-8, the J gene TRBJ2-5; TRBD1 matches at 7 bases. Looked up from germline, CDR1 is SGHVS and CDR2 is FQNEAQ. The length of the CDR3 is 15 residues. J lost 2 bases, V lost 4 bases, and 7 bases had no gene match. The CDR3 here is CASSWGTAIQETQYF. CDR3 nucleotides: TGTGCCAGCAGCTGGGGGACAGCCATTCAAGAGACCCAGTACTTC.